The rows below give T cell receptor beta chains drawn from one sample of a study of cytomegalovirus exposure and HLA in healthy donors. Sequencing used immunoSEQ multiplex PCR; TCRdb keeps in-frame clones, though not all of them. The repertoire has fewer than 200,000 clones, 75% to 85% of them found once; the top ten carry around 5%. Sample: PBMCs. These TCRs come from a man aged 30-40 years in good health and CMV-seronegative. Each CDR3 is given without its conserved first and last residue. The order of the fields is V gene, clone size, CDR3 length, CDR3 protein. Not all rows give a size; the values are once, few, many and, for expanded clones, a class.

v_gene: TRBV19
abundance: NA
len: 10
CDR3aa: ASSVVNTEAF

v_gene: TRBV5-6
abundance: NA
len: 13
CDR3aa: ASSSGTAWGNTIY

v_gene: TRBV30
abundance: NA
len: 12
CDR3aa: AWRLATLNTEAF

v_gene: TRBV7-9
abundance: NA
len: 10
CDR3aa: ASSFRGNGYT

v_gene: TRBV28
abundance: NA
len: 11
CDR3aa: ASSFADRREAF

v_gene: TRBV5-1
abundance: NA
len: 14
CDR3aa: ASSPALSSSGNTIY

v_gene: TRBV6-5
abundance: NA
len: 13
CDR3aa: ASSSDRKPGYGYT

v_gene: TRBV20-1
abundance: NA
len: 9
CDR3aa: SAQFQETQY

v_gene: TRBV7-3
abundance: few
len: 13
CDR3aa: ASSRGLAGTNEQF

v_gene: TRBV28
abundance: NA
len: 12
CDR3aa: ASRQPGVAGEQY

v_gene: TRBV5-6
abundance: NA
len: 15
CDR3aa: ASSFTGSRGYTGELF

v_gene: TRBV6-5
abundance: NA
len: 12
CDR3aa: ASSHLRGQETQY

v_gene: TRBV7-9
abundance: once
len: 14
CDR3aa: ASSRSTGGGSQPQH

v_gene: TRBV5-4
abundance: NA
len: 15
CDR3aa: ASSPNNREYNNSPLH

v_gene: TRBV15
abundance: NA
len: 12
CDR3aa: ATPRLAPQETQY

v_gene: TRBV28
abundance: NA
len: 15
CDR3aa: ASSLSPGLAGYNEQF

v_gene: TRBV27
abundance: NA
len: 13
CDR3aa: ASSFLQGEVDTQY

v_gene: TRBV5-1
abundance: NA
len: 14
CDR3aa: ASSGLQGGGTSVQY

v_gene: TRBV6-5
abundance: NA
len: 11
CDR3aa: ASRRQGITEAF

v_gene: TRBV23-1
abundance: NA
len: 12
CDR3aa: ARRGGVAHYEQY

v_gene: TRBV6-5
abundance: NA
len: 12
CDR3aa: ASSPGTAFYGYT

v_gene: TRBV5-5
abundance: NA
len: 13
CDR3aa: ASSLKQGASTEAF

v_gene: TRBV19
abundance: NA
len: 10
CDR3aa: ASHTGGGGYT

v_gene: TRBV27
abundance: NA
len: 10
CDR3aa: ASTTSVGEQY

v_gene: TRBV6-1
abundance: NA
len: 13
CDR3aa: ASSEAVGGDYGYT

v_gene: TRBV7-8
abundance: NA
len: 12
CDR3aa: ASSLNRGNTEAF

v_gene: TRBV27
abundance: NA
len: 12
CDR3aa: ASSFGPVTDTQY

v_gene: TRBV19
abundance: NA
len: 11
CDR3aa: ASSMDTTYEQY

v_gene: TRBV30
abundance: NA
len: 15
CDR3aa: AWSEPVTGWISQPQH

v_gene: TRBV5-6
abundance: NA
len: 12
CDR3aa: ASSPTGEYSPLH

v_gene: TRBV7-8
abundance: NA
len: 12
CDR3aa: ASSVGLAAYEQY

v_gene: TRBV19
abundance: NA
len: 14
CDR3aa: ASSIWTGVGRTEAF

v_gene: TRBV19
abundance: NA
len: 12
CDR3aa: ASIKGGLEDTQY

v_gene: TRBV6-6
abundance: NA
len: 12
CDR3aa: ASARGLMTDTQY

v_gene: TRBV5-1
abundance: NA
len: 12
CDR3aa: ASSLEPGDSPLH

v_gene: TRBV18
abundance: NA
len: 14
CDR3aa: ASSPAPPSVSYEQY

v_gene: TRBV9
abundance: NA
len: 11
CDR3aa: ASTLRVTGELF

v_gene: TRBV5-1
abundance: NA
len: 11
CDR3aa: ASSLPGRETQY

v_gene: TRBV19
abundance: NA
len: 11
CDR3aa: ASSPSVDQPQH

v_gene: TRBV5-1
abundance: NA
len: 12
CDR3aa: ASSVTGVSSEQY

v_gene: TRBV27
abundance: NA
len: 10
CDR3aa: ASSLPPGEQY

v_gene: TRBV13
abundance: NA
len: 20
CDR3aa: ASSSYPRTSGRAKTTYNEQF

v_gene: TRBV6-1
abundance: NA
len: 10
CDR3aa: ASEYRATEAF

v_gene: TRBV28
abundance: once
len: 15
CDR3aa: ASSPWGWDRVNTEAF

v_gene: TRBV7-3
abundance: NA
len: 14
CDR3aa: ASSLKTVYSNQPQH

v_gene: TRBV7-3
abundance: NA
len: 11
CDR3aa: ASSLGGTDTQY

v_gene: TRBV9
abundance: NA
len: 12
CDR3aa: ASSVAGREETQY

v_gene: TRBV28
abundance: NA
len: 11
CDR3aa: ASSLRAPYEQY

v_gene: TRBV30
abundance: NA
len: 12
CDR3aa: AWTPGEWNYEQY

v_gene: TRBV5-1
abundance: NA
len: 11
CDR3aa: ASSSLLDGEQY

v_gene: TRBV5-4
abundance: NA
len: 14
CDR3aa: ASSSGTSGYTDTQY

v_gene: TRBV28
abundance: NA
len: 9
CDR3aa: ASSLLGEQY

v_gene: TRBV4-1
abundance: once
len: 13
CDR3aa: ASSHVTEIGNTIY

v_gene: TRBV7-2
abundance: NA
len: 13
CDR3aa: ASSLGTGGGTEAF

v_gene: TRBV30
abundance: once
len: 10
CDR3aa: AWSSPPREQY